Shown below are 15 T cell receptor beta chains from a single sample sequenced in a study of Graves' ophthalmopathy and Graves' hyperthyroidism. For repertoire sequencing, the TCR beta CDR3 regions were amplified from RNA transcripts. The first-round RT-PCR employed HTBI primers together with the Qiagen OneStep RT-PCR kit. A multiplex PCR was then performed as the second round. Using its own MiXCR run on the multiplex PCR reads, TCRdb lists one record per CDR3 protein. The sample consists of about 500,000 distinct CDR3 sequences, 39% of them appearing once. Sequenced sample: peripheral blood or thyroid tissue (not recorded which). These receptors all stem from an adult man with Graves' hyperthyroidism.

The chain is built from TRBV10-2 and TRBJ2-2; maybe TRBD1 (5 bases). V shed 7 bases and J shed 8 bases, with 20 bases lying between them. The CDR3 runs to 15 residues. Germline lookup yields CDR1 WSHSY and CDR2 SAAADI. The CDR3 loop is CASIQGSLRPGELFF. The CDR3 DNA is TGCGCCAGCATCCAGGGCAGCCTGCGGCCGGGGGAGCTGTTTTTT.

This clonotype was detected many times. The chain combines TRBV24-1 with TRBJ1-5; D is undetermined. Germline V gene sequence: CDR1 KGHDR, CDR2 SFDVKD. Deletions cut 2 bases from V and 6 bases from J, with 4 bases between. The CDR3 sequence is 12 residues long. In nucleotides, the CDR3 is TGTGCCACCAGTGATTCAGGTCAGCCCCAGCATTTT. Translated: CATSDSGQPQHF.

This clonotype was recorded many times. V is TRBV7-2 and J is TRBJ1-2; unclear D gene. Germline CDR1 and CDR2: SGHTA and FQGNSA. CDR3 length: 13 residues. V was clipped by 2 bases and J by 6 bases, with 10 bases between them. As DNA, the CDR3 is TGTGCCAGCAGCTTACTGGCCTCAGATGGCTACACCTTC. This sequence encodes CASSLLASDGYTF. The variable domain in full, with the rest retrieved from reference TRBV7-2 and TRBJ1-2, is GAGVSQSPSNKVTEKGKDVELRCDPISGHTALYWYRQSLGQGLEFLIYFQGNSAPDKSGLPSDRFSAERTGGSVSTLTIQRTQQEDSAVYLCASSLLASDGYTFGSGTRLTVV.

As to this clonotype: A much bigger clone sits one base away, suggesting this may be a read error. The chain uses TRBV5-4 and TRBJ1-2, with D maybe TRBD1 (6 bases). Per germline, CDR1 SGHNT and CDR2 YYREEE (reference sequence). This CDR3 is built from 17 residues. DNA of the CDR3: TGTGCCAGCGGCTTGGGGGGGCGTTGGGGGAGCAACTATGGCTACACCTTC. It encodes CASGLGGRWGSNYGYTF.

This clonotype was counted many times. V gene TRBV5-4 combines with J gene TRBJ2-6, with 7 bases fitting TRBD2. Germline trimming cut 2 bases from V and 0 bases from J; bases unmatched to any gene: 11. There are 19 residues in the CDR3. Germline V gene sequence: CDR1 SGHNT, CDR2 YYREEE (reference sequence). The CDR3 nucleotides are TGTGCCAGCAGCTTATTCGGCCAGCGGGATAACTCTGGGGCCAACGTCCTGACTTTC. This encodes CASSLFGQRDNSGANVLTF.

On this clonotype: The germline gene is not matched at one end of the junction; a read error may be the cause. The chain links TRBV7-2 to TRBJ1-4; D unresolved. CDR1 SGHTA and CDR2 FQGNSA come from the germline V gene. The CDR3 has 8 amino acids. CDR3 amino acids: CASSPVSF. The CDR3 nucleotides read TGTGCCAGCAGCCCCGTGTCCTTT. The whole variable domain, remainder taken from reference TRBV7-2 and TRBJ1-4, is GAGVSQSPSNKVTEKGKDVELRCDPISGHTALYWYRQSLGQGLEFLIYFQGNSAPDKSGLPSDRFSAERTGGSVSTLTIQRTQQEDSAVYLCASSPVSFGSGTQLSVL.

This clonotype was seen a few times. The V call is TRBV7-2, the J call TRBJ2-7; weak D call: TRBD2 (5 bases). V was shortened by 5 bases and J by 3 bases, with 20 bases between the two germline ends. Germline loops: CDR1 SGHTA, CDR2 FQGNSA. CDR3 size: 16 residues. CDR3 nucleotide sequence: TGTGCCAGCAGCCAAGGACTTGGTCAACTGGTCTACGAGCAGTACTTC. Its translation: CASSQGLGQLVYEQYF.

On this clonotype itself: A read error is possible here, since a much larger clone lies one base away. CDR3 region: CSARDEREAGSSGELFF. The CDR3 DNA reads as TGCAGTGCTAGAGATGAGAGGGAAGCGGGGAGTTCCGGGGAGCTGTTTTTT. The V call is TRBV20-1, the J call TRBJ2-2, with TRBD2 matching over 7 bases. The V gene end was trimmed by 0 bases and the J gene end by 6 bases; junction bases not matched to a gene: 13. This CDR3 is built from 17 residues. CDR1 is DFQATT and CDR2 is SNEGSKA in the germline V gene (reference sequence).

The sample holds a few counts of this clonotype. The rearrangement uses TRBV7-9 and TRBJ2-7, with D unclear. The V end lost 3 bases, the J end lost 0 bases, and 9 bases lay between the germline ends. Germline CDR1 SEHNR, CDR2 FQNEAQ (reference sequence). The CDR3 runs 14 residues. The CDR3 spells CASSFNWSSYEQYF. As DNA, the CDR3 is TGTGCCAGCAGCTTCAATTGGAGCTCCTACGAGCAGTACTTC.

This clonotype was observed a handful of times. CDR3 in amino acids: CASSEALRYEQYF. In DNA form, the CDR3 reads TGTGCCAGCAGTGAAGCTCTCCGATACGAGCAGTACTTC. The chain joins TRBV2 to TRBJ2-7; D not resolved. V was pared by 0 bases and J by 4 bases, with 7 bases between. CDR1 SNHLY and CDR2 FYNNEI come from the germline V gene. The CDR3 consists of 13 residues. The full variable domain, its missing parts supplied by reference TRBV2 and TRBJ2-7, is EPEVTQTPSHQVTQMGQEVILRCVPISNHLYFYWYRQILGQKVEFLVSFYNNEISEKSEIFDDQFSVERPDGSNFTLKIRSTKLEDSAMYFCASSEALRYEQYFGPGTRLTVT.

This clonotype was counted at least ten times. This chain joins TRBV2 and TRBJ1-6, with TRBD1 as a possible D gene (6 bases). The length of the CDR3 is 15 residues. Germline CDR1 and CDR2: SNHLY and FYNNEI. V was cut by 0 bases and J by 8 bases, with 11 bases left in between. The CDR3: CASSEARGLDSPLHF. In DNA, the CDR3 is TGTGCCAGCAGTGAAGCCCGGGGGCTGGATTCACCCCTCCACTTT.

V and J are TRBV24-1 and TRBJ2-3, with D possibly being TRBD1 (5 bases). Germline CDR1 reads KGHDR; CDR2 reads SFDVKD. This CDR3 is built from 14 residues. V lost 9 bases and J lost 4, with 16 bases in between. The CDR3 region is CATSSRQNADTQYF. CDR3 nucleotides: TGTGCCACCTCATCGCGACAGAATGCAGATACGCAGTATTTT.

In its sample, this clonotype was seen a few times. This sequence joins TRBV15 and TRBJ1-5; 7 bases line up with TRBD1. The V segment lost 4 bases and the J segment 6 bases; nucleotides outside the gene matches: 9. CDR1 and CDR2 from the germline V gene are LNHNV and YYDKDF (reference sequence). The CDR3 runs 15 residues. The DNA for the CDR3 is TGTGCCACCAGCACGAGAGGGGGCGGCGGTCAGCCCCAGCATTTT. Its translation is CATSTRGGGGQPQHF.

A note on this clonotype: A clone one base away is much larger, so this may be a read error. Because the CDR3 is missing its conserved closing phenylalanine or tryptophan, this is likely a read error. CDR3 sequence: CSANGLAEQETQYL. The CDR3 DNA follows: TGCAGTGCTAACGGACTAGCGGAACAAGAGACCCAGTACCTC. This rearrangement joins TRBV20-1 to TRBJ2-5; TRBD2 agrees at 10 bases. This CDR3 contains 14 residues. Germline V gene sequence: CDR1 DFQATT, CDR2 SNEGSKA (reference sequence). V lost 4 bases to trimming and J lost 2 bases; unmatched junction nucleotides: 4.

The chain is built from TRBV7-2 and TRBJ1-1; TRBD1 matches 9 bases. V was clipped by 2 bases and J by 7 bases; unmatched bases: 11. CDR3 length: 16 amino acids. Germline V CDR1 and CDR2: SGHTA, FQGNSA. The CDR3: CASSLRGQGAYNEAFF. DNA of the CDR3: TGTGCCAGCAGCTTAAGGGGACAGGGTGCCTACAATGAAGCTTTCTTT.